These 2 T cell receptor beta chains were sequenced from one sample in a study of vaccination effects on CD4 cells after COVID-19. Before sequencing took place, the ViraFEST assay used viral peptide pools to expand antigen-specific CD4+ T cells. Culturing for about ten days preceded CD4+ T cell isolation. Each vaccine recipient was nucleocapsid antibody negative and had no prior SARS-CoV-2 infection. Libraries were prepared by immunoSEQ multiplex PCR; TCRdb keeps only in-frame clonotypes and omits some of them. The sample yields tens of thousands of clones, approximately 70% seen once. These receptors' antigens are unknown. The sequences come from CD4+ T cells from PBMCs cultured with HCoV-OC43 spike peptides, collected before COVID-19 vaccination. The subset denotes: HCoV-OC43 spike overlapping peptide pool stimulation. These receptors were collected from a human donor who received a COVID-19 vaccine.

In its sample, this clone was seen a few times. This chain uses TRBV5-6 with TRBJ2-7; a weak D match, TRBD1 (5 bases). The V end lost 1 base, the J end lost 4 bases, and 12 bases lay between the germline ends. Germline V gene sequence: CDR1 SGHDT, CDR2 YYEEEE. The CDR3 is 14 residues long. CDR3 sequence: CASSLSGQDYEQYV. CDR3 nucleotides: TGTGCCAGCAGCTTGTCAGGACAAGATTACGAGCAGTACGTC.

The chain employs TRBV19 and TRBJ2-1; tentatively, D is TRBD1 (5 bases). The germline V gene encodes CDR1 LNHDA and CDR2 SQIVND (reference sequence). With 7 bases removed from V and 7 bases from J, the gap between germline ends came to 17 bases. The CDR3 loop spans 14 amino acids. This CDR3 is CASNNQGRRNEQFF. CDR3 DNA sequence: TGTGCCAGTAATAACCAGGGTAGGAGAAATGAGCAGTTCTTC.